This T cell receptor (beta chain) emerged from a study of blood T cell repertoires in COVID-19. As for the study in general: There were acute and convalescent COVID-19 samples, and they came from the United States, Italy and Spain.

This clone was recorded once. As originally analysed: Reference gene primer amplification gave nucleated cell count estimates. Sequenced by immunoSEQ multiplex PCR; TCRdb stores in-frame clones only, minus some. That table is the source of V, J and clone size, and D and trimming were worked out from the DNA. The sample records 250,000 to 350,000 clones, approximately 89% being singletons. Enrollees, about 18 to 100 years old, lived in fewer than 25 US areas. CDR3 length equals 14 residues. V shed 3 bases and J shed 2 bases, with 9 bases lying between them. The germline CDR1 and CDR2 sequences are LNHDA and SQIVND (reference sequence).

This sequence joins TRBV19 and TRBJ2-3; D is perhaps TRBD2 (5 bases). The TCR was taken from a woman in her 30s who had recovered from COVID-19. Source material: PBMCs or T cells enriched from blood (not recorded which). The CDR3 protein is CASSIGGFTDTQYF. In DNA form, the CDR3 reads TGTGCCAGTAGTATTGGCGGGTTCACAGATACGCAGTATTTT.